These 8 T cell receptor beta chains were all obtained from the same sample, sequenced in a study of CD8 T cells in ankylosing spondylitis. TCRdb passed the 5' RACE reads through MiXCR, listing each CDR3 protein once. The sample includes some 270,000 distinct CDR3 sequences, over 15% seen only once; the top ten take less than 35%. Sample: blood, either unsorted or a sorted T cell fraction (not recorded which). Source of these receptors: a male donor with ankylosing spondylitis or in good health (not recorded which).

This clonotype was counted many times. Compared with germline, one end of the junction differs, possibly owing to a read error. The CDR3 loop is CASSLVPGELFF. The CDR3 region has the DNA TGTGCCAGCAGTTTAGTTCCCGGGGAGCTGTTTTTT. J is TRBJ2-2 and V is TRBV5-1; D gene ambiguous. The CDR3 totals 12 residues. CDR1 and CDR2 from the germline V gene are SGHRS and YFSETQ. The variable domain in full, completed from reference TRBV5-1 and TRBJ2-2, reads KAGVTQTPRYLIKTRGQQVTLSCSPISGHRSVSWYQQTPGQGLQFLFEYFSETQRNKGNFPGRFSGRQFSNSRSEMNVSTLELGDSALYLCASSLVPGELFFGEGSRLTVL.

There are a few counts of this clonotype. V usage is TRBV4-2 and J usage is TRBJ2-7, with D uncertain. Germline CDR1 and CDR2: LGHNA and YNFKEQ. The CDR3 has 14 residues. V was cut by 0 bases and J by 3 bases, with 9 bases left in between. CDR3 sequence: CASSQERNFYEQYF. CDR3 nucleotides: TGTGCCAGCAGCCAAGAGCGAAACTTCTACGAGCAGTACTTC.

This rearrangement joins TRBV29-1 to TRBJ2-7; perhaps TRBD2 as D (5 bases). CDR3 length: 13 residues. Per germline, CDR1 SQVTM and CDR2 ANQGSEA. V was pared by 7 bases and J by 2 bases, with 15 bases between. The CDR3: CSAITGMTYEQYF. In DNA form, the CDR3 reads TGCAGCGCTATTACCGGGATGACCTACGAGCAGTACTTC.

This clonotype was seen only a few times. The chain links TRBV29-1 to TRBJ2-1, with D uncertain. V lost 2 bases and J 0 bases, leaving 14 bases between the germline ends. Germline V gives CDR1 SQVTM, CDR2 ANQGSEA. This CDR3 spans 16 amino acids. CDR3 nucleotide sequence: TGCAGCGTTGAATCTACATCGGTTAGCTCCTACAATGAGCAGTTCTTC. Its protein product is CSVESTSVSSYNEQFF.

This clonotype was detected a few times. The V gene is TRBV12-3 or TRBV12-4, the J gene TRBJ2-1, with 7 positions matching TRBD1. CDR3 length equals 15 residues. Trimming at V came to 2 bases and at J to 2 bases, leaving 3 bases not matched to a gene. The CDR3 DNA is TGTGCCAGCAGTTTAAGGGACAGCCCCTACAATGAGCAGTTCTTC. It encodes CASSLRDSPYNEQFF.

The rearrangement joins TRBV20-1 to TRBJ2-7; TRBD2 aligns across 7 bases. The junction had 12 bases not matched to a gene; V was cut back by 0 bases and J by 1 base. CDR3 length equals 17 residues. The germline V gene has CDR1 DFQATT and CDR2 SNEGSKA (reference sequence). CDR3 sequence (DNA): TGCAGTGCTAGAGATCGGGAGCGGGGAAGGGAATCCTACGAGCAGTACTTC. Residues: CSARDRERGRESYEQYF.

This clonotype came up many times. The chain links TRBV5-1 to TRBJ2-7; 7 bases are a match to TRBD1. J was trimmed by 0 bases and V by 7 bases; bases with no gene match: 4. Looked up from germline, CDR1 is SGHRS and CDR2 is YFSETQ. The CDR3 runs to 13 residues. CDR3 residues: CASRDSHSYEQYF. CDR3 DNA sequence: TGCGCCAGCCGGGACAGCCACTCCTACGAGCAGTACTTC.

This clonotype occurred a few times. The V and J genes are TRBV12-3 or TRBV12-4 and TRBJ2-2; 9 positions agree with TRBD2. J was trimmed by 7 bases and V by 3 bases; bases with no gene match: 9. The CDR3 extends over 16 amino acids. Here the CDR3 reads CASSFLAGGPIGELFF. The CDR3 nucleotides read TGTGCCAGCAGTTTTCTGGCGGGAGGGCCCATCGGGGAGCTGTTTTTT.